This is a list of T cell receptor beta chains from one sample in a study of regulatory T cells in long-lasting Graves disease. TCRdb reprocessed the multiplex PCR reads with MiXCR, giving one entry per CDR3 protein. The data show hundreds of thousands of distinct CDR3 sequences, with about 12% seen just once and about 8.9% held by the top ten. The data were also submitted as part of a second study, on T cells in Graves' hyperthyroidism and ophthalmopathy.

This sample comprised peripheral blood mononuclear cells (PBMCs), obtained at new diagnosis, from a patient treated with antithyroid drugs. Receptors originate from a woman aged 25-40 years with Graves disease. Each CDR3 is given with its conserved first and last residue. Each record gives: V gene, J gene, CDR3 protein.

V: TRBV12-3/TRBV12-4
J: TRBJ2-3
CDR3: CASSLGGSRADTQYF

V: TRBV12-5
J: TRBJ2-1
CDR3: CASAHRTGGWGEQFF

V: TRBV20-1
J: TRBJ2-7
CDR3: CSGGDSYEQYF

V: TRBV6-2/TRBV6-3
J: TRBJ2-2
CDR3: CASSWRGLTGLAGGNTGELFF

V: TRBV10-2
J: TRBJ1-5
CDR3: CASSESARSNQPQHF

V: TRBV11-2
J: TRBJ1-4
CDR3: CASSSWAGINEKLFF

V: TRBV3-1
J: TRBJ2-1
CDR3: CASSQQTTSLGGEQFF

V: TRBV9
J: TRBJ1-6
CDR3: CASSVDGGAGSPLHF

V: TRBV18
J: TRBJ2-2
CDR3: CASSPLTGSAGELFF

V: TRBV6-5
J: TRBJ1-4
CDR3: CASSSLGTFDGNEKLFF

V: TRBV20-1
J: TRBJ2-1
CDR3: CSASDRGIAYEQFF

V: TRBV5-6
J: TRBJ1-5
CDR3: CASSVGYNQPQHF

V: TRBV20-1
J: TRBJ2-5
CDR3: CSARVWQETQYF

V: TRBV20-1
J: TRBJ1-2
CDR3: CSARVVGTATNYGYTF

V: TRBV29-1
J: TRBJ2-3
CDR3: CSVEYAGEATDTQYF

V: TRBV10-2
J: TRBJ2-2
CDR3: CASTQQGASTGELFF

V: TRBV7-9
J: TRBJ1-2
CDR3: CASSTPGTGDSYGYTF

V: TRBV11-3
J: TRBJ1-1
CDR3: CASSLVRTESEAFF

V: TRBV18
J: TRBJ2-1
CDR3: CASSRGLERSLEQFF

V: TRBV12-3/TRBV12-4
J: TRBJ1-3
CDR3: CASSLGGIGDTIYF

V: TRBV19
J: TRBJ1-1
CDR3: CASSTTRLMNTEAFF

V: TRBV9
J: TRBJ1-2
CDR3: CASSARSAYGYTF

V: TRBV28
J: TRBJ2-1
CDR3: CASRPSLGSGLATEQFF

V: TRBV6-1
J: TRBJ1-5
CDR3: CASSHPPIQPQHF

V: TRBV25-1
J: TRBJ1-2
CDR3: CASSEHDSYYGYTF

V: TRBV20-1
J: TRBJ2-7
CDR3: CSANSGEYYEQYF

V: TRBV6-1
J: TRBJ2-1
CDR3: CASRPGGRNEQFF

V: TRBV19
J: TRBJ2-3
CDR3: CASSIDGQGPDTQYF

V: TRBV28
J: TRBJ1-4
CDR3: CASTLPTTNEKLFF

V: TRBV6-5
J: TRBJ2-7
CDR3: CASRYSPGESYEQYF

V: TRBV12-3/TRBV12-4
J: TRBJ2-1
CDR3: CASSLRETHNEQFF

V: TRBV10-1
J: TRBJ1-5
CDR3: CASSEGTPNQPQHF

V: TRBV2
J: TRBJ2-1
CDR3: CASMRTSGGYNEQFF

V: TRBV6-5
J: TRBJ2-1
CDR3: CASSSGQGLSYNEQFF

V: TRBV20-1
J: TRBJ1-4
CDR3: CSAINRGGTEKLFF